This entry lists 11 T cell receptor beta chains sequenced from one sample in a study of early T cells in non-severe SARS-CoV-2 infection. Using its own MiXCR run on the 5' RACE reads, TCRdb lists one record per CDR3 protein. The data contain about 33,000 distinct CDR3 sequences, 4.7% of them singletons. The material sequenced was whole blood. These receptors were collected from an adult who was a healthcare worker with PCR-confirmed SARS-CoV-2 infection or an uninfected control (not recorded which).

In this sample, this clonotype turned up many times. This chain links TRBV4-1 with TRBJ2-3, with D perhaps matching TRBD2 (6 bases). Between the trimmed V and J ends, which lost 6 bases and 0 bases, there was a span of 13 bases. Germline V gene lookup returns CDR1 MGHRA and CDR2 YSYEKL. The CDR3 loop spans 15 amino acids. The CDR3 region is CASRILGTSTDTQYF. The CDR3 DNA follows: TGCGCCAGCAGGATACTCGGGACTAGCACAGATACGCAGTATTTT.

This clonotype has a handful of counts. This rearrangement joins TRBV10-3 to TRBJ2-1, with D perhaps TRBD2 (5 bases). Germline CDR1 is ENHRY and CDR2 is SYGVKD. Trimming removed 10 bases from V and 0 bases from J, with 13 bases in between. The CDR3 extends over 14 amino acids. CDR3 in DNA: TGTGCCACCACAAGCGGTGGCTCCTACAATGAGCAGTTCTTC. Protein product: CATTSGGSYNEQFF.

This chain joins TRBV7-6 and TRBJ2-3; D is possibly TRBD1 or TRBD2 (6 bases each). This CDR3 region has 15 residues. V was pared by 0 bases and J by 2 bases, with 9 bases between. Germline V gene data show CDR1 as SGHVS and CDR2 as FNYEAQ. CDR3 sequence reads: CASSLAGGVTDTQYF. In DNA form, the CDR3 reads TGTGCCAGCAGCTTAGCCGGGGGCGTCACAGATACGCAGTATTTT.

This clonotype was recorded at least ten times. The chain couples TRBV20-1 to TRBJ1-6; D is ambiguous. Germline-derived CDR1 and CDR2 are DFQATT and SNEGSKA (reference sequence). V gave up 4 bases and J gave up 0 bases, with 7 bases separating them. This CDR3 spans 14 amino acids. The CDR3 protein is CSAMFGSYNSPLHF. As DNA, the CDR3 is TGCAGTGCTATGTTTGGCTCCTATAATTCACCCCTCCACTTT.

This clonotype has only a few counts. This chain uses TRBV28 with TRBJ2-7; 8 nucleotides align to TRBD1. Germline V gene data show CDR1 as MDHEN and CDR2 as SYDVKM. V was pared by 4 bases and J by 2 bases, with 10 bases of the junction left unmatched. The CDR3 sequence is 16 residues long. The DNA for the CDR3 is TGTGCCAGCAGTTCACCAGGACAGGGTAAAACCTACGAGCAGTACTTC. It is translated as CASSSPGQGKTYEQYF.

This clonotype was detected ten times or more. CDR3 protein: CSVSDSGSEKLFF. The DNA for the CDR3 is TGCAGCGTGTCGGACAGCGGATCTGAAAAACTGTTTTTT. J is TRBJ1-4 and V is TRBV29-1; TRBD1 is a possible D gene (6 bases). V lost 6 bases and J 7 bases, leaving 15 bases between the germline ends. The length of the CDR3 is 13 residues. Germline CDR1 and CDR2: SQVTM and ANQGSEA.

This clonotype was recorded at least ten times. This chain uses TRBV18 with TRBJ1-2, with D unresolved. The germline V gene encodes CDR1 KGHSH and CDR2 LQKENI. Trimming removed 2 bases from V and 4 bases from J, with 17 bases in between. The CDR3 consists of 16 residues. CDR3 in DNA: TGTGCCAGCTCACCAACTGGGTCCGCGCCCTCCTATGGCTACACCTTC. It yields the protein CASSPTGSAPSYGYTF. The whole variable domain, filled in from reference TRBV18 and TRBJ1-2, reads NAGVMQNPRHLVRRRGQEARLRCSPMKGHSHVYWYRQLPEEGLKFMVYLQKENIIDESGMPKERFSAEFPKEGPSILRIQQVVRGDSAAYFCASSPTGSAPSYGYTFGSGTRLTVV.

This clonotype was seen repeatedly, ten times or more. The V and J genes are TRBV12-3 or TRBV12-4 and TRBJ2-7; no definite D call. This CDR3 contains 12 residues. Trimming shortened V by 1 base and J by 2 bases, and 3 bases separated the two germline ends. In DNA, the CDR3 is TGTGCCAGCAGTTTAGGAGCCTACGAGCAGTACTTC. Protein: CASSLGAYEQYF.

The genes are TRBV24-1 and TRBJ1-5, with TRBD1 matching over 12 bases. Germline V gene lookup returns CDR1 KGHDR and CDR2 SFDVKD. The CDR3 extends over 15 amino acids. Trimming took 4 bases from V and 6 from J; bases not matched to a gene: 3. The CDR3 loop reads CATSEGTGGIQPQHF. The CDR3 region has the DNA TGTGCCACCAGTGAGGGGACAGGGGGCATTCAGCCCCAGCATTTT.

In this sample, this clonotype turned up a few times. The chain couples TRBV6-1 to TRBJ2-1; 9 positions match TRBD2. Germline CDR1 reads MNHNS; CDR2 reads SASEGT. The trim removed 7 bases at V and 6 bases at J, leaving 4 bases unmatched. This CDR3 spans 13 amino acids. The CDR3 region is CASILAGTNEQFF. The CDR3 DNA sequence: TGTGCCAGCATTCTAGCGGGGACCAATGAGCAGTTCTTC.

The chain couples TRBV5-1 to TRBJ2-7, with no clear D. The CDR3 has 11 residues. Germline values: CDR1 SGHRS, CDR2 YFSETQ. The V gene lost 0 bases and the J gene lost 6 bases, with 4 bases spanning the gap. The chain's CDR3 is CASSLDVEQYF. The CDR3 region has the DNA TGCGCCAGCAGCTTGGACGTCGAGCAGTACTTC. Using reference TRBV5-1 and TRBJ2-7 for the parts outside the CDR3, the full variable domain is KAGVTQTPRYLIKTRGQQVTLSCSPISGHRSVSWYQQTPGQGLQFLFEYFSETQRNKGNFPGRFSGRQFSNSRSEMNVSTLELGDSALYLCASSLDVEQYFGPGTRLTVT.